These T cell receptor beta chains were read from a single sample in a study of blood T cell repertoires in COVID-19. Sequenced by immunoSEQ multiplex PCR; TCRdb stores in-frame clones only, minus some. The table records 110,000 to 150,000 clones, about nine tenths of them present only once. The sequenced sample consisted of PBMCs or T cells enriched from blood (not recorded which). Receptors were obtained from a man over 45 who had recovered from COVID-19. CDR3s leave out the opening cysteine and the closing phenylalanine or tryptophan.

v_call cdr3_aa
TRBV7-8 ASSLPLQGSYEQY
TRBV5-1 ASSTTSASYEQY
TRBV19 ASNFGWTGELF
TRBV18 ASSPDAGGNEQY
TRBV3-1/TRBV3-2 ASSQPRTGIQVAF
TRBV7-2 ASSLAWTENQPQH
TRBV19 ASLSRNTEAF
TRBV5-5 ASSSGVGTNEKLF
TRBV6-5 ASSYNQGPLKGAF
TRBV19 AVRRDTGGNTIY
TRBV7-8 ASSLHGTAGELF
TRBV4-2 ASSHQTGTAF
TRBV19 PREILH
TRBV6-4 ASSPDREGTQY
TRBV5-8 ASSPRDRPYNEQF
TRBV9 ASSVDGGAQETQY
TRBV23-1 ASSQRQGEECYT
TRBV9 ASSPDFSSYEQY
TRBV27 ASSSGQGVYNEQF
TRBV27 ASSLFSSDQPQH
TRBV4-1 ASSHSGTRGPYNEQF
TRBV7-3 ASSLSPQGLNTEAF
TRBV19 ASSIGTLNQPQH
TRBV6-1 ASSEVWGDGYT
TRBV7-2 ASSLQGAQPQH
TRBV28 ASRWPNGYT
TRBV9 ASSVVANYGYT
TRBV27 ASSLSSPGQISYEQY
TRBV28 ASSLTSTGELF
TRBV9 ASSVQGATGELF
TRBV12-3/TRBV12-4 ASKNREGTEAF
TRBV7-3 ASSSRGGGTEAF
TRBV28 ASHTPDRVTEGYT